This TCR beta chain came from a study of blood T cell repertoires in COVID-19. Study at large: Some COVID-19 samples were acute and others convalescent; all came from the United States, Italy and Spain. The analysed material was cDNA or gDNA that came from T cells, B-cell-depleted T cells, or PBMCs.

Per the original data handling: Amplified reference gene primers provided the basis for estimating nucleated cell counts. The protocol was immunoSEQ multiplex PCR, while the TCRdb copy is restricted to in-frame clones and leaves out a portion. D and trimming come from the DNA, and the V and J calls and clone size come from that table. The data show some 310,000 clones, under 90% seen once. Seattle's cohort entered during active infection and was followed longitudinally. The sequencing input was peripheral blood. The receptor was derived from a woman aged 25-40 years with COVID-19, enrolled during active disease.

The CDR3: CASRRMNTEAFF. The CDR3 nucleotides read TGTGCTAGCCGGAGGATGAACACTGAAGCTTTCTTT. V is TRBV12-5 and J is TRBJ1-1, with D unclear. Trimming removed 9 bases at V and 0 bases at J, with 8 bases between. Germline assignment: CDR1 LGHNT and CDR2 FRNRAP. The CDR3 covers 12 residues.